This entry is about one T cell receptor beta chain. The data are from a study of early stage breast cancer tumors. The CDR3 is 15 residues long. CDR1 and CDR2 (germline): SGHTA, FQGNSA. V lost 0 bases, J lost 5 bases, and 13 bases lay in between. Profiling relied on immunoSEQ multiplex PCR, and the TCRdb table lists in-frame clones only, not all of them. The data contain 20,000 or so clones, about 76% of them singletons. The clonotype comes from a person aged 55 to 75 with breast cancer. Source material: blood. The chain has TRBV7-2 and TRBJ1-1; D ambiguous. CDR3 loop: CASSLAHGLETEAFF. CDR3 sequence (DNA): TGTGCCAGCAGCTTAGCACATGGGTTGGAAACTGAAGCTTTCTTT.